This is a list of T cell receptor beta chains from one sample in a study of blood T cell repertoires in COVID-19. This table comes from immunoSEQ multiplex PCR, and its TCRdb copy is limited to in-frame clones, with some not included. The data hold about 380,000 clones, with more than 75% observed a single time. The sequenced sample was PBMCs or T cells enriched from blood (not recorded which). All receptors come from a young woman who had recovered from COVID-19. Both conserved end residues are part of each CDR3. Fields, in order: J gene, D gene, clone size, V gene, CDR3 protein, CDR3 DNA. D genes are given only for firm matches. Some rows mark clone size as missing; the rest say once, few, many or name a class of expanded clone.

>TRBJ1-1|NA|NA|TRBV5-1
CASSQGGSEAFF
TGCGCCAGCAGCCAGGGAGGCAGTGAAGCTTTCTTT
>TRBJ2-1|TRBD2|once|TRBV6-5
CASSSSGTIYNEQFF
TGTGCCAGCAGTTCCTCCGGGACTATCTACAATGAGCAGTTCTTC
>TRBJ1-6|NA|NA|TRBV7-8
CASSLGQGGSPLHF
TGTGCCAGCAGCTTGGGGCAGGGAGGATCACCCCTCCACTTT
>TRBJ1-6|TRBD1|NA|TRBV28
CASSFTGANSPLHF
TGTGCCAGCAGTTTTACAGGGGCTAATTCACCCCTCCACTTT
>TRBJ1-2|NA|NA|TRBV20-1
CSVPSGGYTF
TGCAGTGTTCCATCCGGGGGCTACACCTTC
>TRBJ2-3|NA|NA|TRBV6-5
CASSSSTDTQYF
TGTGCCAGCAGTTCATCCACAGATACGCAGTATTTT
>TRBJ1-1|TRBD1|NA|TRBV29-1
CSHEPRQGATTEAFF
TGCAGCCACGAGCCCCGACAGGGTGCGACGACTGAAGCTTTCTTT
>TRBJ1-1|NA|NA|TRBV4-1
CASSQDQRQLNTEAFF
TGCGCCAGCAGCCAAGATCAGAGGCAATTGAACACTGAAGCTTTCTTT
>TRBJ2-1|NA|NA|TRBV9
CASSGPGLIAEQFF
TGTGCCAGCAGCGGCCCGGGACTGATTGCTGAGCAGTTCTTC
>TRBJ2-1|TRBD2|NA|TRBV6-4
CASSDSGGTRANEQFF
TGTGCCAGCAGTGACTCGGGCGGGACTAGGGCCAATGAGCAGTTCTTC
>TRBJ1-6|TRBD1|NA|TRBV6-2/TRBV6-3
CASSWDRGRSPLHF
TGTGCCAGCAGTTGGGACAGGGGGCGGTCACCCCTCCACTTT
>TRBJ2-3|TRBD2|NA|TRBV11-2
CASSLASGGAATDTQYF
TGTGCCAGCAGCCTCGCCAGCGGGGGGGCCGCGACAGATACGCAGTATTTT
>TRBJ2-3|NA|NA|TRBV6-5
CASGKDTQYF
TGTGCTTCGGGGAAGGATACGCAGTATTTT
>TRBJ2-7|NA|few|TRBV7-3
CASSRTNGGVDYEQYF
TGTGCCAGCAGCCGTACAAACGGGGGTGTGGACTACGAGCAGTACTTC
>TRBJ2-7|NA|NA|TRBV21-1
CASSKENTAYEQYF
TGTGCCAGCAGCAAAGAGAACACAGCCTACGAGCAGTACTTC
>TRBJ1-1|NA|NA|TRBV24-1
CATSDSYMQGGTEAFF
TGTGCCACCAGTGATTCGTACATGCAGGGCGGCACTGAAGCTTTCTTT
>TRBJ2-7|TRBD2|NA|TRBV29-1
CSVMMPTSGSSYEQYF
TGCAGCGTCATGATGCCGACTAGCGGGAGCTCCTACGAGCAGTACTTC
>TRBJ1-2|TRBD1|NA|TRBV20-1
CSASRSTGGTNYGYTF
TGCAGTGCTAGTAGGTCGACAGGGGGGACTAACTATGGCTACACCTTC
>TRBJ2-2|NA|NA|TRBV6-2/TRBV6-3
CASSYQGRGELFF
TGTGCCAGCAGTTACCAGGGGAGAGGGGAGCTGTTTTTT
>TRBJ2-3|TRBD2|few|TRBV5-1
CASSLAGIAGGRASTDTQYF
TGCGCCAGCAGCTTGGCCGGAATTGCGGGGGGCCGGGCGAGCACAGATACGCAGTATTTT
>TRBJ1-6|NA|NA|TRBV10-3
CAIRNEGADSPLHF
TGTGCCATCAGAAACGAAGGGGCTGATTCACCCCTCCACTTT
>TRBJ1-5|TRBD1|NA|TRBV6-5
CASRPDRGKQPQHF
TGTGCCAGCAGGCCAGACAGGGGGAAACAGCCCCAGCATTTT
>TRBJ2-7|TRBD2|NA|TRBV11-2
CASSLGLAGGHRSYEQYF
TGTGCCAGCAGCTTGGGACTAGCGGGGGGCCACCGTTCCTACGAGCAGTACTTC
>TRBJ2-3|NA|NA|TRBV18
CASSDFWGRDTQYF
TGTGCCAGCTCGGATTTCTGGGGCAGGGATACGCAGTATTTT
>TRBJ1-5|NA|NA|TRBV6-5
CASSPNIGQPESQHF
TGTGCCAGCAGTCCAAATATAGGACAACCGGAGTCCCAGCATTTT
>TRBJ1-2|NA|NA|TRBV5-1
CASSFTDYYGYTF
TGCGCCAGCAGCTTTACGGACTACTATGGCTACACCTTC
>TRBJ2-1|NA|NA|TRBV5-1
CASSRGYYNEQFF
TGCGCCAGCAGCCGGGGGTACTACAATGAGCAGTTCTTC
>TRBJ2-5|NA|NA|TRBV24-1
CATSDRTQTGKETQYF
TGTGCCACCAGTGATCGCACCCAAACAGGGAAAGAGACCCAGTACTTC
>TRBJ1-4|NA|NA|TRBV6-5
CASNYPGLTTNEKLFF
TGTGCCAGCAATTATCCGGGACTAACAACTAATGAAAAACTGTTTTTT
>TRBJ1-3|TRBD1|NA|TRBV30
CAWTNRGEAGNTIYF
TGTGCCTGGACCAACAGGGGGGAGGCTGGAAACACCATATATTTT
>TRBJ1-2|TRBD1|NA|TRBV5-6
CASSFKGQGVPYGYTF
TGTGCCAGCAGCTTTAAAGGACAGGGTGTTCCCTATGGCTACACCTTC
>TRBJ1-3|NA|NA|TRBV5-1
CASSSRGQGNTIYF
TGCGCCAGCAGCTCCCGAGGCCAGGGGAACACCATATATTTT
>TRBJ2-5|NA|NA|TRBV7-2
CASSRERWQETQYF
TGTGCCAGCTCACGGGAACGGTGGCAAGAGACCCAGTACTTC
>TRBJ1-2|TRBD1|few|TRBV18
CASSPASTGNYGYTF
TGTGCCAGCTCACCAGCCTCGACAGGGAACTATGGCTACACCTTC
>TRBJ2-3|TRBD2|NA|TRBV4-2
CASSQPGLAGGDTQYF
TGTGCCAGCAGCCAACCGGGACTAGCGGGGGGGGATACGCAGTATTTT
>TRBJ1-2|NA|NA|TRBV5-4
CASSLSEPQVYGYTF
TGTGCCAGCAGCTTATCGGAACCACAGGTCTATGGCTACACCTTC
>TRBJ2-2|NA|NA|TRBV9
CASSVVARQVHTGELFF
TGTGCCAGCAGCGTAGTAGCGCGGCAGGTCCACACCGGGGAGCTGTTTTTT
>TRBJ1-5|NA|NA|TRBV5-6
CASSLAQDNQPQHF
TGTGCCAGCAGCTTGGCGCAGGACAATCAGCCCCAGCATTTT
>TRBJ1-6|TRBD1|NA|TRBV5-1
CASSIGATGAGNSPLHF
TGCGCCAGCAGCATTGGGGCCACAGGGGCTGGGAATTCACCCCTCCACTTT
>TRBJ1-3|TRBD1|NA|TRBV28
CASSELQGYEGNTIYF
TGTGCCAGCAGTGAGTTACAGGGGTATGAAGGAAACACCATATATTTT